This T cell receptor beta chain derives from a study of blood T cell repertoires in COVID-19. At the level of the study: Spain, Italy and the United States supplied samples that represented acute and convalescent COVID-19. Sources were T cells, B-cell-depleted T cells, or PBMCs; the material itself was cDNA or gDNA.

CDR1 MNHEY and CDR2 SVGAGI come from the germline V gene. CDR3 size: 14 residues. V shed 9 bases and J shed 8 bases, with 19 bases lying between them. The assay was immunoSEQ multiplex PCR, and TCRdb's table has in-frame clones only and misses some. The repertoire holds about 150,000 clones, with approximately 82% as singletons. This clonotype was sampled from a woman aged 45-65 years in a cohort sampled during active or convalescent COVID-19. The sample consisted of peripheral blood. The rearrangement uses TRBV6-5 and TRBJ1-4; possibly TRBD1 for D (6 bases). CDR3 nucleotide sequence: TGTGCCAGGGGGGGGGCAGGGGAACGAGAAAAACTGTTTTTT. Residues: CARGGAGEREKLFF.